Each of the 2 T cell receptor beta chains below was sequenced from the same sample in a study of T cells of healthy individuals. TCRdb used MiXCR to reprocess the 5' RACE reads, holding one entry per CDR3 protein. Here the sample spans tens of thousands of distinct CDR3 sequences, roughly 15% being singletons. The origin of the receptors is a human donor in good health.

The chain is built from TRBV9 and TRBJ2-1; D may be TRBD1 (6 bases). Germline V gives CDR1 SGDLS, CDR2 YYNGEE. The CDR3 is made up of 13 amino acids. V was trimmed by 3 bases and J by 6 bases, leaving 10 bases between them. Here the CDR3 DNA reads TGTGCCAGCAGCGGTCCCAGGGGCAATGAGCAGTTCTTC. Translated: CASSGPRGNEQFF.

This clonotype was counted only a few times. The J gene is TRBJ2-7, the V gene TRBV4-3; D not certain. The CDR3 spans 14 residues. V was pared by 3 bases and J by 0 bases, with 9 bases between. Germline V gene lookup returns CDR1 LGHNA and CDR2 YSLEER. CDR3 residues: CASSQTTGSYEQYF. The DNA of the CDR3 is TGCGCCAGCAGCCAGACGACGGGCTCCTACGAGCAGTACTTC.